In its sample, the clone carrying this T cell receptor beta chain was seen many times. Germline V gene sequence: CDR1 LNHNV, CDR2 YYDKDF (reference sequence). V dropped 1 base and J dropped 5 bases, with 12 bases sitting between them. The CDR3 runs 15 residues. These data originate in a study of regulatory T cells in long-lasting Graves disease. Time point meaning: persistent/refractory GD, antithyroid drugs over 5 years with positive TRAb. After RNA was extracted from PBMCs, the TCR library was made from it. iRepertoire HTBI primers and Arm-PCR of CDR3 regions built TCR beta libraries. From the multiplex PCR reads, TCRdb called clonotypes with MiXCR, one entry per CDR3 protein. The sample holds almost 350,000 distinct CDR3 sequences, about 20% seen once.

This chain joins TRBV15 and TRBJ1-5; no clear D. The sequence was collected from a female donor with Graves disease. The sequencing used peripheral blood mononuclear cells (PBMCs), collected when the disease was refractory, from a patient treated with antithyroid drugs. CDR3 nucleotides: TGTGCCACCAGCAGAGGAGGTTCGAGGGATCAGCCCCAGCATTTT. Amino acids: CATSRGGSRDQPQHF. Full variable domain (missing parts from reference TRBV15 and TRBJ1-5): DAMVIQNPRYQVTQFGKPVTLSCSQTLNHNVMYWYQQKSSQAPKLLFHYYDKDFNNEADTPDNFQSRRPNTSFCFLDIRSPGLGDTAMYLCATSRGGSRDQPQHFGDGTRLSIL.